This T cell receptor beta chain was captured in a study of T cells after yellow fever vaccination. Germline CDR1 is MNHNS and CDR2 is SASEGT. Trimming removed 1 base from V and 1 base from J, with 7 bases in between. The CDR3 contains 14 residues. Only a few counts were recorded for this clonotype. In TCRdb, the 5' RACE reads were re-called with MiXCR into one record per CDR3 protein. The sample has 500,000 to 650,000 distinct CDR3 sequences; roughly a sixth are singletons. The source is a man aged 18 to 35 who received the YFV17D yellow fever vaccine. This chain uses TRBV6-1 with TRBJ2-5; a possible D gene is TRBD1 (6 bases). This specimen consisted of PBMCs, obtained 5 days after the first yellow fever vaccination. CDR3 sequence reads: CASSEEDSQETQYF. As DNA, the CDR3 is TGTGCCAGCAGTGAAGAGGACAGCCAAGAGACCCAGTACTTC.